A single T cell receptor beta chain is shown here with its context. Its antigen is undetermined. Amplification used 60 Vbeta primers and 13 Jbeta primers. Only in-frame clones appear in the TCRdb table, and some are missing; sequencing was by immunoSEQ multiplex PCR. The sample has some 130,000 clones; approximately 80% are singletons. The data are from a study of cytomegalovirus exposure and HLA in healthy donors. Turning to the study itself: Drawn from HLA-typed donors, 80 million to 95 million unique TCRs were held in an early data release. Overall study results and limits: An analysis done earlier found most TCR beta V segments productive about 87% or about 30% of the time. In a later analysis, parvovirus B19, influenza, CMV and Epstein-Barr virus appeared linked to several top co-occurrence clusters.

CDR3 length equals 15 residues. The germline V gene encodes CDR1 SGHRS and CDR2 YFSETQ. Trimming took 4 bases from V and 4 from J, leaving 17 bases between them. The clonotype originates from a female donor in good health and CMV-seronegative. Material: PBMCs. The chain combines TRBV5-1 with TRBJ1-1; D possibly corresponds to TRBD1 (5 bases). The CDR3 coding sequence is TGCGCCAGCAGCCGGGGGGATCGGGGAGCCACTGAAGCTTTCTTT. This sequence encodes CASSRGDRGATEAFF. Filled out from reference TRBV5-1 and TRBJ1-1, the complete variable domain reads KAGVTQTPRYLIKTRGQQVTLSCSPISGHRSVSWYQQTPGQGLQFLFEYFSETQRNKGNFPGRFSGRQFSNSRSEMNVSTLELGDSALYLCASSRGDRGATEAFFGQGTRLTVV.